This T cell receptor beta chain appears in the sequencing data of a study of kidney transplant recipient with SARS-CoV-2 infection. TCRdb itself ran the reads through MiXCR, one entry per CDR3 protein. The data show 200,000 to 300,000 distinct CDR3 sequences, less than 35% seen once. This clonotype came up a few times. Since the CDR3 does not end with the conserved phenylalanine or tryptophan, this likely comes from a read error. There are 15 residues in the CDR3. Germline trimming cut 0 bases from V and 7 bases from J; bases unmatched to any gene: 5. CDR1 and CDR2 from the germline V gene are SGHDT and YYEEEE.

The rearrangement links TRBV5-6 to TRBJ1-2; 11 bases are shared with TRBD1. This specimen was a blood sample, taken at baseline and on day 111 from a kidney transplant recipient. This sequence was found in a male patient aged 25-45 years who had COVID-19 and was a kidney transplant recipient. A subset of T cells may come from the graft donor. Here the CDR3 reads CASSLGDRGTSGYTL. The CDR3 coding sequence is TGTGCCAGCAGCTTGGGGGACAGGGGGACGTCTGGCTACACCCTC.